The rows below give T cell receptor beta chains drawn from one sample of a study of response to subunit inactivated influenza vaccine. TCRdb processed the RT-PCR reads anew with MiXCR; each CDR3 protein has one entry. The table lists about 480,000 distinct CDR3 sequences, approximately 11% of them singletons, with around 12% in the top ten. The sample here was PBMCs from blood, taken more than 35 days after vaccination. The receptors derive from a man in his fifties or sixties who received an inactivated influenza vaccine. The CDR3 runs from the conserved cysteine through the conserved F or W. Fields, in order: V gene, J gene, D gene, clone size, CDR3 DNA, CDR3 protein. D genes are given only for firm matches. Rows give clone size only sometimes, using once, few, many, or a class for an expanded clone.

V gene: TRBV12-3/TRBV12-4; J gene: TRBJ1-4; D gene: NA; clone size: many; CDR3 DNA: TGTGCCAGCAGTCCCAGGGCCTTGAAGCATGAAAAACTGTTTTTT; CDR3 protein: CASSPRALKHEKLFF
V gene: TRBV7-9; J gene: TRBJ2-3; D gene: NA; clone size: few; CDR3 DNA: TGTGCCAGCAGGGGCGGGGCCGGAGATACGCAGTATTTT; CDR3 protein: CASRGGAGDTQYF
V gene: TRBV25-1; J gene: TRBJ2-2; D gene: NA; clone size: few; CDR3 DNA: TGTGCCAGCAGGGGTGGGGGCGACACCGGGGAGCTGTTTTTT; CDR3 protein: CASRGGGDTGELFF
V gene: TRBV5-1; J gene: TRBJ1-1; D gene: NA; clone size: many; CDR3 DNA: TGCGCCAGCAGCTTGGAGGTACAGATGAACACTGAAGCTTTCTTT; CDR3 protein: CASSLEVQMNTEAFF
V gene: TRBV7-9; J gene: TRBJ1-1; D gene: NA; clone size: few; CDR3 DNA: TGTGCCAGCAGCTTAGCGTCTCGGGACACTGAAGCTTTCTTT; CDR3 protein: CASSLASRDTEAFF
V gene: TRBV20-1; J gene: TRBJ1-5; D gene: TRBD1; clone size: few; CDR3 DNA: TGCAGTGCTTCCCGGGACAGGCCCCAGCCCCAGCATTTT; CDR3 protein: CSASRDRPQPQHF
V gene: TRBV15; J gene: TRBJ2-5; D gene: TRBD1; clone size: few; CDR3 DNA: TGTGCCACCAGCATCACGACAGGGGCTCATATGACCCAGTACTTC; CDR3 protein: CATSITTGAHMTQYF
V gene: TRBV12-3/TRBV12-4; J gene: TRBJ2-1; D gene: TRBD2; clone size: many; CDR3 DNA: TGTGCCAGCAGCGCTAGCGGGACCTACAATGAGCAGTTCTTC; CDR3 protein: CASSASGTYNEQFF
V gene: TRBV12-3/TRBV12-4; J gene: TRBJ2-3; D gene: NA; clone size: NA; CDR3 DNA: TGTGCCAGCAGTTTGGGGTATGCAGATACGCAGTATTTT; CDR3 protein: CASSLGYADTQYF
V gene: TRBV12-3/TRBV12-4; J gene: TRBJ2-1; D gene: NA; clone size: few; CDR3 DNA: TGTGCCAGCACCACCTTCCCAAATGAGCAGTTCTTC; CDR3 protein: CASTTFPNEQFF
V gene: TRBV20-1; J gene: TRBJ2-3; D gene: TRBD2; clone size: NA; CDR3 DNA: TGCAGCAGACTAGCGCCTGTTAGCACAGATACGCAGTATTTT; CDR3 protein: CSRLAPVSTDTQYF
V gene: TRBV7-2; J gene: TRBJ1-6; D gene: TRBD1; clone size: many; CDR3 DNA: TGTGCCAGCAGCGAATACAGGGGGTCGGGTTCACCCCTCCACTTT; CDR3 protein: CASSEYRGSGSPLHF
V gene: TRBV4-1; J gene: TRBJ1-2; D gene: NA; clone size: many; CDR3 DNA: TGCGCCAGCAGCCAAGGAGAGGGATTCAACTATGGCTACACCTTC; CDR3 protein: CASSQGEGFNYGYTF
V gene: TRBV15; J gene: TRBJ2-7; D gene: TRBD2; clone size: many; CDR3 DNA: TGTGCCACCAGGGAGCGGGAGGGCTCCTACGAGCAGTACTTC; CDR3 protein: CATREREGSYEQYF
V gene: TRBV25-1; J gene: TRBJ2-1; D gene: TRBD2; clone size: NA; CDR3 DNA: TGTGCCAGCAGTGAAGGGCTAGCGGGAGGTTGGGGCGATGAGCAGTTCTTC; CDR3 protein: CASSEGLAGGWGDEQFF
V gene: TRBV6-2/TRBV6-3; J gene: TRBJ1-3; D gene: NA; clone size: few; CDR3 DNA: TGTGCCAGCAGCCGGAGGCAGGGTTACTCTGGAAACACCATATATTTT; CDR3 protein: CASSRRQGYSGNTIYF
V gene: TRBV5-1; J gene: TRBJ2-2; D gene: NA; clone size: NA; CDR3 DNA: TGCGCCAGCAGCTTCCAGAAGACGAACACCGGGGAGCTGTTTTTT; CDR3 protein: CASSFQKTNTGELFF
V gene: TRBV5-1; J gene: TRBJ2-7; D gene: TRBD2; clone size: many; CDR3 DNA: TGCGCCAGCAGCTCGACTAGCGGGATAACCTACGAGCAGTACTTC; CDR3 protein: CASSSTSGITYEQYF
V gene: TRBV20-1; J gene: TRBJ1-2; D gene: NA; clone size: many; CDR3 DNA: TGCAGTGCCCCCTCGCAGGATTTCTATGGCTACACCTTC; CDR3 protein: CSAPSQDFYGYTF
V gene: TRBV29-1; J gene: TRBJ2-5; D gene: NA; clone size: many; CDR3 DNA: TGCAGCGTCCTTCGACGGGACCTTCAAGAGACCCAGTACTTC; CDR3 protein: CSVLRRDLQETQYF
V gene: TRBV6-1; J gene: TRBJ2-7; D gene: NA; clone size: NA; CDR3 DNA: TGTGCCAGCAGAACCATTGGACATACCTACGAGCAGTACTTC; CDR3 protein: CASRTIGHTYEQYF
V gene: TRBV10-2; J gene: TRBJ2-7; D gene: TRBD2; clone size: NA; CDR3 DNA: TGCGCCAGCAGGCGCGCCGGACTAGCGGGCCCGTCCTACGAGCAGTACTTC; CDR3 protein: CASRRAGLAGPSYEQYF
V gene: TRBV6-2/TRBV6-3; J gene: TRBJ1-5; D gene: TRBD1; clone size: NA; CDR3 DNA: TGTGCCAGCAGTTACCCGGGACAGGGTTGGAGCAATCAGCCCCAGCATTTT; CDR3 protein: CASSYPGQGWSNQPQHF
V gene: TRBV6-5; J gene: TRBJ1-5; D gene: NA; clone size: few; CDR3 DNA: TGTGCCAGCAGTTCCTCTGTGCAAGGGAGCAATCAGCCCCAGCATTTT; CDR3 protein: CASSSSVQGSNQPQHF
V gene: TRBV10-3; J gene: TRBJ2-4; D gene: NA; clone size: many; CDR3 DNA: TGTGCCATCAGTGAGTCGTTCGAAGCTTCGGGGCGAAACATTCAGTACTTC; CDR3 protein: CAISESFEASGRNIQYF
V gene: TRBV11-2; J gene: TRBJ1-5; D gene: NA; clone size: few; CDR3 DNA: TGTGCCAGCAGCTTAGGGGCCCGGAGCGATCAGCCCCAGCATTTT; CDR3 protein: CASSLGARSDQPQHF
V gene: TRBV20-1; J gene: TRBJ1-2; D gene: NA; clone size: NA; CDR3 DNA: TGCAGTGCTAGACTGGGAAATGGCTACACCTTC; CDR3 protein: CSARLGNGYTF
V gene: TRBV6-2/TRBV6-3; J gene: TRBJ2-2; D gene: TRBD1; clone size: few; CDR3 DNA: TGTGCCAGCAAATACAGGGGGCGTACCGGGGAGCTGTTTTTT; CDR3 protein: CASKYRGRTGELFF
V gene: TRBV7-8; J gene: TRBJ2-7; D gene: NA; clone size: NA; CDR3 DNA: TGTGCCAGCAGCTCCCGACCGGGTTTGAGCTACGAGCAGTACTTC; CDR3 protein: CASSSRPGLSYEQYF
V gene: TRBV6-5; J gene: TRBJ2-3; D gene: NA; clone size: many; CDR3 DNA: TGTGCCAGCAGTTACGGGGGCTCCACAGATACGCAGTATTTT; CDR3 protein: CASSYGGSTDTQYF
V gene: TRBV4-1; J gene: TRBJ2-5; D gene: TRBD1; clone size: many; CDR3 DNA: TGCGCCAGCAGCCAAACAGGGGTTCACGAGACCCAGTACTTC; CDR3 protein: CASSQTGVHETQYF
V gene: TRBV12-3/TRBV12-4; J gene: TRBJ1-5; D gene: NA; clone size: few; CDR3 DNA: TGTGCCAGCAGTTTAGATCGAGGGGTTAGCAATCAGCCCCAGCATTTT; CDR3 protein: CASSLDRGVSNQPQHF
V gene: TRBV20-1; J gene: TRBJ1-1; D gene: NA; clone size: NA; CDR3 DNA: TGCAGTGCAAGAAGGGGAGTGAACACTGAAGCTTTCTTT; CDR3 protein: CSARRGVNTEAFF
V gene: TRBV19; J gene: TRBJ2-7; D gene: TRBD1; clone size: many; CDR3 DNA: TGTGCCAGTAGTCCCGGACAGGGGGCCTCCTACGAGCAGTACTTC; CDR3 protein: CASSPGQGASYEQYF
V gene: TRBV14; J gene: TRBJ2-5; D gene: TRBD2; clone size: few; CDR3 DNA: TGTGCCAGCAGTCCACTAGCGGGGGGCCTCCAGACCCAGTACTTC; CDR3 protein: CASSPLAGGLQTQYF
V gene: TRBV11-2; J gene: TRBJ2-5; D gene: TRBD1; clone size: NA; CDR3 DNA: TGTGCCAGCAGCCCACCATGGGACAGGGTGGGAGAGACCCAGTACTTC; CDR3 protein: CASSPPWDRVGETQYF
V gene: TRBV7-2; J gene: TRBJ2-2; D gene: TRBD1; clone size: few; CDR3 DNA: TGTGCCAGCAGCTTAGACTCAGGGGGCTTCACCGGGGAGCTGTTTTTT; CDR3 protein: CASSLDSGGFTGELFF
V gene: TRBV11-1; J gene: TRBJ2-7; D gene: TRBD2; clone size: few; CDR3 DNA: TGTGCCAGCAGCTTATTCCCCACTAGCGGGAGGTACAGCTCCTACGAGCAGTACTTC; CDR3 protein: CASSLFPTSGRYSSYEQYF
V gene: TRBV6-1; J gene: TRBJ2-2; D gene: NA; clone size: many; CDR3 DNA: TGTGCCAGCAGTGAAATGAGTTTTACCGGGGAGCTGTTTTTT; CDR3 protein: CASSEMSFTGELFF
V gene: TRBV10-2; J gene: TRBJ2-1; D gene: TRBD2; clone size: many; CDR3 DNA: TGCGCCAGCAGTGGTCCCACTAGGGGAGCGGGAGACTACAATGAGCAGTTCTTC; CDR3 protein: CASSGPTRGAGDYNEQFF
V gene: TRBV7-9; J gene: TRBJ2-3; D gene: TRBD2; clone size: few; CDR3 DNA: TGTGCCAGCAGCTTAGTGGGCAGCGGGGGTACAGATACGCAGTATTTT; CDR3 protein: CASSLVGSGGTDTQYF
V gene: TRBV11-2; J gene: TRBJ2-7; D gene: TRBD2; clone size: many; CDR3 DNA: TGTGCCAGCAGCTCGGTGAAGCGGGGGGCCTACGAGCAGTACTTC; CDR3 protein: CASSSVKRGAYEQYF
V gene: TRBV20-1; J gene: TRBJ1-2; D gene: NA; clone size: NA; CDR3 DNA: TGCAGTGCTAGAGATGCGGGCAGCATAGGCGGCTACACCTTC; CDR3 protein: CSARDAGSIGGYTF
V gene: TRBV20-1; J gene: TRBJ1-2; D gene: NA; clone size: NA; CDR3 DNA: TGCAGTGCCGAGGGAGGGACACCCTATGGCTACACCTTC; CDR3 protein: CSAEGGTPYGYTF
V gene: TRBV6-2/TRBV6-3; J gene: TRBJ2-6; D gene: NA; clone size: few; CDR3 DNA: TGTGCCAGCAGTTACTCGAGAGGGTTCACGGGTGCACCTGGGGCCAACGTCCTGACTTTC; CDR3 protein: CASSYSRGFTGAPGANVLTF
V gene: TRBV30; J gene: TRBJ2-1; D gene: TRBD2; clone size: NA; CDR3 DNA: TGTGCCTGTGATAGCGGGAGGGGTGATGAGCAGTTCTTC; CDR3 protein: CACDSGRGDEQFF
V gene: TRBV7-9; J gene: TRBJ2-4; D gene: NA; clone size: many; CDR3 DNA: TGTGCCAGCAGCCGTTGGGACACTCACCCAAACATTCAGTACTTC; CDR3 protein: CASSRWDTHPNIQYF
V gene: TRBV4-1; J gene: TRBJ1-2; D gene: NA; clone size: many; CDR3 DNA: TGCGCCAGCAGCCCGTCCATGGGTGGCTACACCTTC; CDR3 protein: CASSPSMGGYTF
V gene: TRBV10-3; J gene: TRBJ2-7; D gene: NA; clone size: NA; CDR3 DNA: TGTGCCATCAGTGAGGCCCCCCCGGCTGGGCAGTACTTC; CDR3 protein: CAISEAPPAGQYF
V gene: TRBV24-1; J gene: TRBJ2-1; D gene: NA; clone size: few; CDR3 DNA: TGTGCCACCAGTGATGTCGGCGGAAATGAGCAGTTCTTC; CDR3 protein: CATSDVGGNEQFF
V gene: TRBV3-1; J gene: TRBJ1-1; D gene: TRBD1; clone size: NA; CDR3 DNA: TGTGCCAGCAGCTCACAGGGGGCTGGCACTGAAGCTTTCTTT; CDR3 protein: CASSSQGAGTEAFF